A selection of T cell receptor beta chains follows, all from one sample in a study of T-cell memory formation after mild COVID-19. Each CDR3 protein gets one entry after TCRdb re-called the 5' RACE reads with MiXCR. The table shows some 300,000 distinct CDR3 sequences, with 19% occurring only once. Sequencing was done on a sample of PBMCs or a T cell subset sorted from them (not recorded which). Every receptor here comes from a man between 18 and 35 years old who had mild COVID-19 (a few samples of this study predate the infection). Cell type and time point are not known. The CDR3 runs from the conserved cysteine through the conserved F or W. Fields, in order: V gene, J gene, D gene, clone size, CDR3 protein, CDR3 DNA. A D gene is named only where the DNA matches it firmly. Clone size is shown for a subset of rows, as once, few, many or a class of expanded clone.

V gene: TRBV7-2
J gene: TRBJ2-1
D gene: NA
clone size: few
CDR3 protein: CASSTSQQMGYNEQFF
CDR3 DNA: TGTGCCAGCAGCACCTCACAGCAGATGGGCTACAATGAGCAGTTCTTC

V gene: TRBV20-1
J gene: TRBJ2-1
D gene: TRBD2
clone size: NA
CDR3 protein: CSARPGGGRRNEQFF
CDR3 DNA: TGCAGTGCTAGACCCGGCGGGGGACGGAGAAATGAGCAGTTCTTC

V gene: TRBV11-2
J gene: TRBJ1-1
D gene: NA
clone size: few
CDR3 protein: CASSPQRHEAFF
CDR3 DNA: TGTGCCAGCAGCCCCCAGCGCCATGAAGCTTTCTTT

V gene: TRBV4-2
J gene: TRBJ2-1
D gene: TRBD2
clone size: NA
CDR3 protein: CASSQGLAGYFSSYNEQFF
CDR3 DNA: TGTGCCAGCAGCCAAGGACTAGCGGGGTACTTCAGCTCCTACAATGAGCAGTTCTTC

V gene: TRBV6-5
J gene: TRBJ2-6
D gene: NA
clone size: NA
CDR3 protein: CASSYVGVNVLTF
CDR3 DNA: TGTGCCAGCAGTTACGTGGGAGTCAACGTCCTGACTTTC

V gene: TRBV5-1
J gene: TRBJ2-3
D gene: NA
clone size: NA
CDR3 protein: CASSPPRGMQAQYF
CDR3 DNA: TGCGCCAGCAGCCCCCCCCGCGGGATGCAGGCGCAGTATTTT

V gene: TRBV27
J gene: TRBJ2-7
D gene: TRBD1
clone size: NA
CDR3 protein: CASSGAARGHEQYF
CDR3 DNA: TGTGCCAGCAGTGGGGCCGCCAGGGGGCACGAGCAGTACTTC

V gene: TRBV5-1
J gene: TRBJ2-5
D gene: NA
clone size: NA
CDR3 protein: CASSSEGHRETQYF
CDR3 DNA: TGCGCCAGCAGCTCGGAGGGTCACAGAGAGACCCAGTACTTC

V gene: TRBV20-1
J gene: TRBJ2-1
D gene: NA
clone size: NA
CDR3 protein: CSAPEQTLYNEQFF
CDR3 DNA: TGCAGTGCCCCGGAGCAGACCCTCTACAATGAGCAGTTCTTC

V gene: TRBV6-2/TRBV6-3
J gene: TRBJ2-5
D gene: TRBD1
clone size: few
CDR3 protein: CASSWTGEEETQYF
CDR3 DNA: TGTGCCAGCAGTTGGACAGGGGAGGAAGAGACCCAGTACTTC

V gene: TRBV29-1
J gene: TRBJ2-5
D gene: NA
clone size: few
CDR3 protein: CSVEARGGKTQYF
CDR3 DNA: TGCAGCGTTGAAGCGCGGGGTGGGAAGACCCAGTACTTC

V gene: TRBV11-2
J gene: TRBJ1-6
D gene: TRBD1
clone size: few
CDR3 protein: CASSRGTGYSPLHF
CDR3 DNA: TGTGCCAGCAGCAGGGGGACAGGGTATTCACCCCTCCACTTT

V gene: TRBV20-1
J gene: TRBJ2-5
D gene: TRBD1
clone size: many
CDR3 protein: CSVTRQGARETQYF
CDR3 DNA: TGCAGTGTTACCCGACAGGGGGCGAGGGAGACCCAGTACTTC

V gene: TRBV29-1
J gene: TRBJ2-7
D gene: TRBD1
clone size: few
CDR3 protein: CSAAGQESYEQYF
CDR3 DNA: TGCAGCGCGGCGGGACAGGAATCCTACGAGCAGTACTTC

V gene: TRBV4-2
J gene: TRBJ2-7
D gene: NA
clone size: NA
CDR3 protein: CASSRDTSNSYEQYF
CDR3 DNA: TGTGCCAGCAGTCGTGACACATCAAACTCCTACGAGCAGTACTTC

V gene: TRBV11-1
J gene: TRBJ2-3
D gene: TRBD1
clone size: few
CDR3 protein: CASRPDRGRLDTQYF
CDR3 DNA: TGTGCCAGCAGACCGGACAGGGGGCGCCTAGATACGCAGTATTTT

V gene: TRBV12-3/TRBV12-4
J gene: TRBJ1-4
D gene: NA
clone size: few
CDR3 protein: CASRPTESVGWLFF
CDR3 DNA: TGTGCCAGCAGACCGACCGAATCAGTTGGCTGGCTGTTTTTT

V gene: TRBV7-9
J gene: TRBJ2-5
D gene: NA
clone size: NA
CDR3 protein: CASSLYLGRETQYF
CDR3 DNA: TGTGCCAGCAGCTTATATCTGGGGAGGGAGACCCAGTACTTC

V gene: TRBV5-6
J gene: TRBJ1-1
D gene: NA
clone size: few
CDR3 protein: CASSSEPGGPEAFF
CDR3 DNA: TGTGCCAGCAGCTCCGAACCCGGGGGGCCGGAAGCTTTCTTT

V gene: TRBV5-1
J gene: TRBJ2-5
D gene: NA
clone size: NA
CDR3 protein: CASSPQPYQETQYF
CDR3 DNA: TGCGCCAGCAGCCCACAACCGTACCAAGAGACCCAGTACTTC

V gene: TRBV4-3
J gene: TRBJ2-7
D gene: TRBD2
clone size: few
CDR3 protein: CASSRGLAGGYEQYF
CDR3 DNA: TGCGCCAGCAGCCGAGGACTAGCGGGGGGATACGAGCAGTACTTC

V gene: TRBV7-9
J gene: TRBJ2-1
D gene: TRBD2
clone size: few
CDR3 protein: CASSLPRGGNEQFF
CDR3 DNA: TGTGCCAGCAGCTTGCCCCGGGGGGGGAATGAGCAGTTCTTC

V gene: TRBV5-1
J gene: TRBJ1-2
D gene: TRBD1
clone size: few
CDR3 protein: CASSPRDRGRGYTF
CDR3 DNA: TGCGCCAGCAGCCCCCGGGACAGGGGTAGGGGCTACACCTTC

V gene: TRBV18
J gene: TRBJ2-7
D gene: NA
clone size: NA
CDR3 protein: CASSPTMTDYEQYF
CDR3 DNA: TGTGCCAGCTCACCCACCATGACGGACTACGAGCAGTACTTC

V gene: TRBV20-1
J gene: TRBJ2-5
D gene: TRBD1
clone size: few
CDR3 protein: CSANAGGQETQYF
CDR3 DNA: TGCAGTGCAAATGCAGGGGGCCAAGAGACCCAGTACTTC

V gene: TRBV5-1
J gene: TRBJ2-3
D gene: NA
clone size: NA
CDR3 protein: CASSSTGETDTQYF
CDR3 DNA: TGCGCCAGCAGCTCAACCGGGGAGACAGATACGCAGTATTTT

V gene: TRBV6-5
J gene: TRBJ2-7
D gene: NA
clone size: few
CDR3 protein: CASSYSLPFGSREQYF
CDR3 DNA: TGTGCCAGCAGTTACTCGCTGCCCTTCGGTTCCCGCGAGCAGTACTTC

V gene: TRBV7-2
J gene: TRBJ1-1
D gene: NA
clone size: NA
CDR3 protein: CASSSQADTEAFF
CDR3 DNA: TGTGCCAGCAGCTCTCAGGCTGACACTGAAGCTTTCTTT

V gene: TRBV5-1
J gene: TRBJ2-1
D gene: TRBD1
clone size: NA
CDR3 protein: CASSLETGDAISEQFF
CDR3 DNA: TGCGCCAGCAGCTTGGAGACAGGGGATGCGATCAGTGAGCAGTTCTTC

V gene: TRBV12-3/TRBV12-4
J gene: TRBJ2-3
D gene: TRBD2
clone size: few
CDR3 protein: CASSFAGGLGPDTQYF
CDR3 DNA: TGTGCCAGCAGTTTTGCGGGGGGCCTAGGACCAGATACGCAGTATTTT

V gene: TRBV7-9
J gene: TRBJ1-1
D gene: NA
clone size: few
CDR3 protein: CASSRPWTPNTEAFF
CDR3 DNA: TGTGCCAGCAGCCGCCCTTGGACACCGAACACTGAAGCTTTCTTT

V gene: TRBV20-1
J gene: TRBJ1-2
D gene: TRBD1
clone size: NA
CDR3 protein: CSAQIRGRGWYGYTF
CDR3 DNA: TGCAGTGCTCAGATCAGGGGGCGCGGATGGTATGGCTACACCTTC

V gene: TRBV15
J gene: TRBJ2-5
D gene: TRBD2
clone size: NA
CDR3 protein: CATSRSGGAMETQYF
CDR3 DNA: TGTGCCACCAGCAGGAGCGGGGGGGCCATGGAGACCCAGTACTTC

V gene: TRBV4-2
J gene: TRBJ2-3
D gene: NA
clone size: few
CDR3 protein: CASSQGYPNTQYF
CDR3 DNA: TGTGCCAGCAGCCAAGGGTACCCCAACACGCAGTATTTT

V gene: TRBV6-2/TRBV6-3
J gene: TRBJ2-3
D gene: NA
clone size: once
CDR3 protein: CASRRVGTDTQYF
CDR3 DNA: TGTGCCAGCAGGCGGGTGGGCACAGATACGCAGTATTTT

V gene: TRBV12-3/TRBV12-4
J gene: TRBJ2-5
D gene: NA
clone size: many
CDR3 protein: CASSLGAEETQYF
CDR3 DNA: TGTGCCAGCAGTTTAGGGGCGGAGGAGACCCAGTACTTC

V gene: TRBV6-5
J gene: TRBJ1-1
D gene: TRBD1
clone size: few
CDR3 protein: CASSSKQGAQAFF
CDR3 DNA: TGTGCCAGCAGTTCTAAACAGGGGGCGCAAGCTTTCTTT

V gene: TRBV5-6
J gene: TRBJ2-4
D gene: NA
clone size: few
CDR3 protein: CASSLRVWVGGNIQYF
CDR3 DNA: TGTGCCAGCAGCTTGCGTGTCTGGGTTGGTGGAAACATTCAGTACTTC

V gene: TRBV4-2
J gene: TRBJ2-3
D gene: NA
clone size: few
CDR3 protein: CASSHPGERTQYF
CDR3 DNA: TGTGCCAGCAGCCACCCAGGAGAAAGGACGCAGTATTTT

V gene: TRBV6-2/TRBV6-3
J gene: TRBJ1-1
D gene: NA
clone size: NA
CDR3 protein: CASSRSLVEAFF
CDR3 DNA: TGTGCCAGCAGCCGAAGCCTGGTTGAAGCTTTCTTT

V gene: TRBV7-9
J gene: TRBJ2-7
D gene: NA
clone size: many
CDR3 protein: CASSAGPRDEQYF
CDR3 DNA: TGTGCCAGCAGCGCCGGGCCCCGGGACGAGCAGTACTTC